Shown below are 18 T cell receptor beta chains from a single sample sequenced in a study of T cells after yellow fever vaccination. TCRdb ran MiXCR on the 5' RACE reads and lists one entry per CDR3 protein. Among about 260,000 distinct CDR3 sequences listed, about 5% were seen once. Sequencing was performed on CD4+ T cells sorted from PBMCs, taken on the day of the yellow fever booster vaccination. The receptors were gathered from a man younger than 35 who received the YFV17D yellow fever vaccine.

There are a few counts of this clonotype. The V and J genes are TRBV6-5 and TRBJ1-6; D possibly corresponds to TRBD1 (6 bases). Trimming took 6 bases from V and 1 from J, leaving 13 bases between them. Germline CDR1 reads MNHEY; CDR2 reads SVGAGI. The CDR3 extends over 16 amino acids. The CDR3 region is CASSYNRASYNSPLHF. The CDR3 DNA follows: TGTGCCAGCAGCTACAACAGGGCATCCTATAATTCACCCCTCCACTTT.

The chain uses TRBV27 and TRBJ2-3, with D possibly matching TRBD1 (5 bases). This CDR3 is built from 13 residues. The germline gives CDR1 MNHEY, CDR2 SMNVEV (reference sequence). V gave up 7 bases and J gave up 6 bases, with 14 bases separating them. Written as DNA, the CDR3 is TGTGCCAGCATCGACCTTAAGGGGGATACGCAGTATTTT. This encodes CASIDLKGDTQYF.

There are a few counts of this clonotype. This chain joins TRBV2 and TRBJ1-1, with 9 bases fitting TRBD1. The CDR3 is 15 residues long. Losses at the gene ends were 6 bases for V and 5 bases for J; bases not matched to a gene: 10. From germline, CDR1 is SNHLY and CDR2 FYNNEI. In nucleotides, the CDR3 is TGTGCCAGCAGAGGATTACAGGGGGCAAGGACTGAAGCTTTCTTT. Amino acid sequence: CASRGLQGARTEAFF.

This clonotype was observed many times. This chain joins TRBV3-1 and TRBJ2-7; D might be TRBD2 (6 bases). The germline CDR1 and CDR2 sequences are LGHDT and YNNKEL (reference sequence). The CDR3 has 13 amino acids. V lost 1 base and J lost 4, with 8 bases in between. The DNA for the CDR3 is TGTGCCAGCAGCCAAGCCGGGAGTTACGAGCAGTACTTC. Its protein is CASSQAGSYEQYF.

The chain has TRBV29-1 and TRBJ1-2, with D possibly being TRBD1 (5 bases). The CDR3 sequence is 12 residues long. CDR1 is SQVTM and CDR2 is ANQGSEA in the germline V gene. V dropped 5 bases and J dropped 4 bases, with 11 bases sitting between them. The CDR3 region is CSVLDRAYGYTF. The CDR3 DNA is TGCAGCGTTCTTGACAGAGCCTATGGCTACACCTTC.

Concerning this clonotype itself: This may come from a read error, since a much larger clone is one base off. The rearrangement uses TRBV15 and TRBJ2-1; no clear D gene. From germline, CDR1 is LNHNV and CDR2 YYDKDF (reference sequence). The CDR3 has 17 residues. V was trimmed by 0 bases and J by 5 bases, leaving 17 bases between them. The CDR3 loop is CATSRDRPGWWNNEQFF. The CDR3 DNA follows: TGTGCCACCAGCAGAGATCGCCCTGGCTGGTGGAACAATGAGCAGTTCTTC. The full variable domain, completed using reference TRBV15 and TRBJ2-1, is DAMVIQNPRYQVTQFGKPVTLSCSQTLNHNVMYWYQQKSSQAPKLLFHYYDKDFNNEADTPDNFQSRRPNTSFCFLDIRSPGLGDTAMYLCATSRDRPGWWNNEQFFGPGTRLTVL.

The chain employs TRBV11-3 and TRBJ2-5; 8 bases align to TRBD2. The CDR3 has 16 amino acids. Per germline, CDR1 SGHNT and CDR2 YENEEA. Germline trimming cut 5 bases from V and 5 bases from J; bases unmatched to any gene: 13. CDR3 nucleotide sequence: TGTGCCAGCAGCGATGGAGCCGGGGGGGCCGGGGAGACCCAGTACTTC. Amino acids: CASSDGAGGAGETQYF.

This clonotype came up many times. This chain links TRBV7-3 with TRBJ1-1; a possible D gene is TRBD1 (5 bases). V dropped 5 bases and J dropped 1 base, with 14 bases sitting between them. The germline V gene has CDR1 SGHTA and CDR2 FQGTGA. The CDR3 length is 15 residues. The DNA for the CDR3 is TGTGCCAGCAGCGCCGACAGTGTGGGGAACACTGAAGCTTTCTTT. Its translation is CASSADSVGNTEAFF.

The chain joins TRBV30 to TRBJ2-1; D tentatively fits TRBD1 or TRBD2 (5 bases each). Per germline, CDR1 GTSNPN and CDR2 SVGIG (reference sequence). Trimming left V 5 bases short and J 3 bases short, with 23 bases between. The CDR3 totals 17 residues. The CDR3 DNA reads as TGTGCCTGGTGCCCCACCCATCGGGGCTCGGGCTACAATGAGCAGTTCTTC. Its translation: CAWCPTHRGSGYNEQFF.

V is TRBV7-9 and J is TRBJ1-2, with 10 bases identical to TRBD1. V dropped 6 bases and J dropped 8; count of bases not matched to a gene: 9. Germline V CDR1 and CDR2: SEHNR, FQNEAQ (reference sequence). This CDR3 has 14 residues. The CDR3 here is CASSDTTGGLGYTF. CDR3 DNA sequence: TGTGCCAGCAGTGACACGACAGGGGGCTTGGGCTACACCTTC.

This clonotype was seen a few times. The rearrangement links TRBV30 to TRBJ1-1, with a possible D match to TRBD1 (5 bases). Germline CDR1 reads GTSNPN; CDR2 reads SVGIG (reference sequence). V lost 2 bases, J lost 1 base, and 11 bases lay in between. This CDR3 has 14 residues. The CDR3 here is CAWSTGHGNTEAFF. The CDR3 bases are TGTGCCTGGAGTACAGGACATGGGAACACTGAAGCTTTCTTT.

A few counts support this clonotype. The CDR3 sequence is CASSPRLAGDVDEQFF. CDR3 sequence (DNA): TGTGCCAGCAGCCCTAGACTAGCGGGGGATGTGGATGAGCAGTTCTTC. The chain employs TRBV7-9 and TRBJ2-1; TRBD2 matches 12 bases. Germline CDR1 SEHNR, CDR2 FQNEAQ (reference sequence). J was trimmed by 8 bases and V by 5 bases; bases with no gene match: 10. The CDR3 consists of 16 residues.

This clonotype was recorded a few times. The chain has TRBV20-1 and TRBJ2-4, with D perhaps assigned TRBD1 or TRBD2 (5 bases each). V was clipped by 1 base and J by 8 bases, with 6 bases between them. The V gene's germline CDR1 is DFQATT and CDR2 SNEGSKA (reference sequence). The CDR3 has 11 amino acids. In DNA form, the CDR3 reads TGCAGTGCTAGAGGAGGGGACATTCAGTACTTC. The encoded protein is CSARGGDIQYF.

The chain employs TRBV12-3 or TRBV12-4 and TRBJ1-4, with D unresolved. With 9 bases removed from V and 10 bases from J, the gap between germline ends came to 15 bases. This CDR3 has 12 amino acids. The CDR3 loop is CASGPGMVKLFF. As DNA, the CDR3 is TGTGCCAGTGGACCGGGAATGGTAAAACTGTTTTTT.

The rearrangement uses TRBV6-6 and TRBJ1-3; D gene unclear. The CDR3 covers 14 residues. Germline CDR1 and CDR2: MNHNY and SVGAGI (reference sequence). The V end lost 3 bases, the J end lost 7 bases, and 13 bases lay between the germline ends. For the CDR3, the DNA is TGTGCCAGCAGTTATGTAGGCCCGCAGAACACCATATATTTT. Residues: CASSYVGPQNTIYF.

The rearrangement links TRBV12-3 or TRBV12-4 to TRBJ1-5; a possible D gene is TRBD1 (6 bases). CDR3 length: 15 amino acids. The germline V and J ends were trimmed by 7 bases and 5 bases, with 18 bases remaining between them. The CDR3: CASTSQGKGDQPQHF. CDR3 bases: TGTGCCAGCACCTCACAGGGAAAGGGGGATCAGCCCCAGCATTTT.

This clonotype was detected a few times. The rearrangement links TRBV7-9 to TRBJ1-1, with 8 bases lining up with TRBD1. This CDR3 has 18 amino acids. V was pared by 3 bases and J by 4 bases, with 16 bases of the junction left unmatched. The germline CDR1 and CDR2 sequences are SEHNR and FQNEAQ (reference sequence). This CDR3 is CASSFRVGPGGPGTEAFF. CDR3 in DNA: TGTGCCAGCAGCTTCCGGGTGGGGCCAGGGGGCCCGGGCACTGAAGCTTTCTTT.

This clonotype was observed a few times. V usage is TRBV12-3 or TRBV12-4 and J usage is TRBJ2-1; D possibly uses TRBD1 or TRBD2 (5 bases each). V lost 1 base to trimming and J lost 10 bases, with 11 bases between them. The CDR3 totals 13 residues. The CDR3 DNA reads TGTGCCAGCAGTTTAGGAGGGGCTAACGAGCAGTTCTTC. This gives the protein CASSLGGANEQFF.